These 6 T cell receptor beta chains were sequenced from one sample in a study of OX40 agonist ivuxolimab in advanced cancers. Sequenced by immunoSEQ multiplex PCR; TCRdb stores in-frame clones only, minus some. This repertoire shows some 12,000 clones, 69% found once; its top ten account for about 12%. The sequencing here drew on CD4+ or CD8+ T cells sorted from blood, taken in a trial of the OX40 agonist ivuxolimab. The receptors derive from an adult with an advanced solid tumor such as melanoma, head and neck, liver or kidney cancer.

This clone rates as medium-sized (0.01 to 0.1%). The chain uses TRBV28 and TRBJ1-2; 7 nucleotides line up with TRBD1. CDR1 and CDR2 (germline): MDHEN, SYDVKM. The V gene end was trimmed by 3 bases and the J gene end by 8 bases; junction bases not matched to a gene: 15. This CDR3 has 16 residues. The CDR3 bases are TGTGCCAGCAGTTTCGACCGGACAGGATTTTTTCACGGCTACACCTTC. Translation: CASSFDRTGFFHGYTF.

This chain uses TRBV7-9 with TRBJ1-5; D is undetermined. Looked up from germline, CDR1 is SEHNR and CDR2 is FQNEAQ (reference sequence). Trimming shortened V by 1 base and J by 0 bases, and 7 bases separated the two germline ends. The CDR3 has 15 residues. CDR3 protein: CASSLGTDSNQPQHF. In DNA form, the CDR3 reads TGTGCCAGCAGCTTAGGGACCGATAGCAATCAGCCCCAGCATTTT.

This clone is medium-sized within its sample. The genes are TRBV6-6 and TRBJ1-5, with D perhaps TRBD1 (5 bases). The CDR3 sequence is 14 residues long. The V and J ends lost 5 bases and 0 bases respectively, with 8 bases between them. Germline CDR1 reads MNHNY; CDR2 reads SVGAGI (reference sequence). CDR3 amino acids: CASSRQYSNQPQHF. The CDR3 DNA follows: TGTGCCAGCAGTCGACAGTATAGCAATCAGCCCCAGCATTTT.

The V call is TRBV6-4, the J call TRBJ2-2; D is possibly TRBD2 (5 bases). Germline V lookup: CDR1 MRHNA, CDR2 SNTAGT. V lost 6 bases to trimming and J lost 4 bases, with 15 bases between them. CDR3 length: 15 amino acids. The CDR3 DNA follows: TGTGCCAGCAGCCTGGATCCTGAGGGCACCGGGGAGCTGTTTTTT. Protein: CASSLDPEGTGELFF.

The V and J genes are TRBV6-6 and TRBJ2-7; no definite D call. The ends were cut back, 8 bases at V and 1 base at J, with 9 bases in the middle. CDR1 is MNHNY and CDR2 is SVGAGI in the germline V gene (reference sequence). The CDR3 totals 12 residues. The CDR3 sequence: CASGYSSYEQYF. The DNA for the CDR3 is TGTGCCAGCGGGTATTCGTCCTACGAGCAGTACTTC.

This clone has more than one count but fewer than ten. The chain couples TRBV5-5 to TRBJ2-7; 7 bases agree with TRBD1. The length of the CDR3 is 14 residues. Germline V gives CDR1 SGHKS, CDR2 YYEKEE (reference sequence). J was trimmed by 3 bases and V by 3 bases; bases with no gene match: 6. CDR3: CASSSPDRDYEQYF. DNA for the CDR3: TGTGCCAGCAGCTCCCCCGACAGGGACTACGAGCAGTACTTC.